This paragraph covers one T cell receptor beta chain sequence. Its matching antigen is unknown. These data are taken from a study of OX40 agonist ivuxolimab in advanced cancers. For the study at large: Cancers in dose escalation were hepatocellular, melanoma, renal cell and head and neck. Whole-study results and caveats: Antigen specificity remained undetermined for the expanded peripheral T cells. Expanded clones were, on average, more numerous in CD8+ T cells than in CD4+.

Germline CDR1 reads SGHVS; CDR2 reads FQNEAQ. The ends were cut back, 4 bases at V and 0 bases at J, with 10 bases in the middle. The CDR3 covers 15 residues. Assay used: immunoSEQ multiplex PCR; TCRdb lists only in-frame clones, some missing. The table lists some 60,000 clones, approximately 83% of them singletons. The sample was CD4+ or CD8+ T cells sorted from blood, taken in a trial of the OX40 agonist ivuxolimab. This clonotype was obtained from an adult with an advanced solid tumor such as melanoma, head and neck, liver or kidney cancer. This sequence joins TRBV7-8 and TRBJ2-1, with D uncertain. CDR3 DNA: TGTGCCAGCAGCTCCTCCGGGCCCTCCTACAATGAGCAGTTCTTC. This gives the protein CASSSSGPSYNEQFF.